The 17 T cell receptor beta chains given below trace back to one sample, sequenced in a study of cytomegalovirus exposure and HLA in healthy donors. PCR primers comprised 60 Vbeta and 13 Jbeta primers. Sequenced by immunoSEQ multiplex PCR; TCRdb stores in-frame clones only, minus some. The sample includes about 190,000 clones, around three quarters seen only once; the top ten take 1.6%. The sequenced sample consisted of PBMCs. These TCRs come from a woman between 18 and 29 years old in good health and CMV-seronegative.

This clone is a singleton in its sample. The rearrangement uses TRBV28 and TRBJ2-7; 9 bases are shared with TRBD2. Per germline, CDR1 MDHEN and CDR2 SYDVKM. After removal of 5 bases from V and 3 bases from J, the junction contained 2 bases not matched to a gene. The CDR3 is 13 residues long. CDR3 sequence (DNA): TGTGCCAGCAGTAATAGCGGGAGCTACGAGCAGTACTTC. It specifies CASSNSGSYEQYF.

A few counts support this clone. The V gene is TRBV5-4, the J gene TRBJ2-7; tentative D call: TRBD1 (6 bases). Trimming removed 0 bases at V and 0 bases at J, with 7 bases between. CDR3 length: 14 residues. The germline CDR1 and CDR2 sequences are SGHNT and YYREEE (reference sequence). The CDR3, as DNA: TGTGCCAGCAGCTTGGGACAGGACTCCTACGAGCAGTACTTC. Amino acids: CASSLGQDSYEQYF.

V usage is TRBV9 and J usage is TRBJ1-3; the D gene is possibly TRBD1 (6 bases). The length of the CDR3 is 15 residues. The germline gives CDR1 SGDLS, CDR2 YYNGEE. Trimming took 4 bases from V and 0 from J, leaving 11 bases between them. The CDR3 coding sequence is TGTGCCAGCAGCTCGAGGACAGTCTCTGGAAACACCATATATTTT. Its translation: CASSSRTVSGNTIYF.

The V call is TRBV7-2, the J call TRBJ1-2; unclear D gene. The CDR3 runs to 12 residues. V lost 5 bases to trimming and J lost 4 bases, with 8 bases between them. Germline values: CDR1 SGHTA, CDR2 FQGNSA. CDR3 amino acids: CASSTPPYGYTF. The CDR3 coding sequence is TGTGCCAGCAGCACACCACCCTATGGCTACACCTTC.

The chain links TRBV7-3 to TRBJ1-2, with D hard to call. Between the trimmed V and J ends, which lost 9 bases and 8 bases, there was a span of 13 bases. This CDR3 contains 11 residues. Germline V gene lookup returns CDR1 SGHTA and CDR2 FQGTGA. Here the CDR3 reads CASGLNEGYTF. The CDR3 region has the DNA TGTGCCAGTGGCTTAAATGAGGGCTACACCTTC.

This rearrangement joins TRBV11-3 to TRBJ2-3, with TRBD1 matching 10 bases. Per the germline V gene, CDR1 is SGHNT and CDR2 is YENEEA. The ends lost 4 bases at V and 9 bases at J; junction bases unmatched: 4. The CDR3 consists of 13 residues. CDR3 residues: CASSSGTGATQYF. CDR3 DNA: TGTGCCAGCAGCTCCGGGACAGGGGCAACGCAGTATTTT.

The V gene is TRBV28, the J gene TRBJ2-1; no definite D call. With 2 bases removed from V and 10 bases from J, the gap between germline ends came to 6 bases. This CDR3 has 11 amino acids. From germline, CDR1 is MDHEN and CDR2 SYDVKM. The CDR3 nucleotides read TGTGCCAGCAGTTTACCCCGGGAGCAGTTCTTC. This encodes CASSLPREQFF.

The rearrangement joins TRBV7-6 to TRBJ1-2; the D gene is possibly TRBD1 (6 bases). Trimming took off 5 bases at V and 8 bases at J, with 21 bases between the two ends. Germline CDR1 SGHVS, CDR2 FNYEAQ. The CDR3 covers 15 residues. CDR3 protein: CASSPDITGSRGYTF. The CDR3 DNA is TGTGCCAGCAGCCCGGATATTACAGGGAGTCGGGGCTACACCTTC.

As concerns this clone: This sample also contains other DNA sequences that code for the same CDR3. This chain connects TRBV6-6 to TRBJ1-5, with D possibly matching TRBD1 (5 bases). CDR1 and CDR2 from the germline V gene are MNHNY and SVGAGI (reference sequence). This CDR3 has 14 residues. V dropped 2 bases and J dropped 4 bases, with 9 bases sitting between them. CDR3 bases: TGTGCCAGCAGTTACACCGGGGGGAATCAGCCCCAGCATTTT. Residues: CASSYTGGNQPQHF.

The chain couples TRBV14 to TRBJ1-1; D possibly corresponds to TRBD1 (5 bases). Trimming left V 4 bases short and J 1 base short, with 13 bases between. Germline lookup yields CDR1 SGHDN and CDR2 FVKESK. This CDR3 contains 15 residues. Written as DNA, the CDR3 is TGTGCCAGCAGCCTCTCGGGACTGAGGAACACTGAAGCTTTCTTT. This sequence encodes CASSLSGLRNTEAFF.

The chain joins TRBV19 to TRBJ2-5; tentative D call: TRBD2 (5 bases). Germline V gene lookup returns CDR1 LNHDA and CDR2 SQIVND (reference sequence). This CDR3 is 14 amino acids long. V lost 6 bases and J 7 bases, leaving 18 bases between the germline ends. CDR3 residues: CASSLTTGVATQYF. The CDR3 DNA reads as TGTGCCAGTAGCCTGACTACCGGGGTTGCGACCCAGTACTTC.

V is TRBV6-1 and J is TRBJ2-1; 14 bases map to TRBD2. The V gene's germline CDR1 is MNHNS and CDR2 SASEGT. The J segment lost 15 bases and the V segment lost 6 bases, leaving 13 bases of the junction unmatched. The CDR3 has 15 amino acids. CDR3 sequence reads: CASSPGTSGSLSPFF. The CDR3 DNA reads TGTGCCAGCAGCCCAGGGACTAGCGGGAGTCTTTCGCCGTTCTTC.

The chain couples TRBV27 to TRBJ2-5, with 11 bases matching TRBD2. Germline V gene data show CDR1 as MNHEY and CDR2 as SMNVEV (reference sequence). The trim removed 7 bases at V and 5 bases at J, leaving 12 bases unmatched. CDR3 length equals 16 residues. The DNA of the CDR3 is TGTGCCAGCATTGTAACTAGCGGGGGACCAGTGGAGACCCAGTACTTC. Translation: CASIVTSGGPVETQYF.

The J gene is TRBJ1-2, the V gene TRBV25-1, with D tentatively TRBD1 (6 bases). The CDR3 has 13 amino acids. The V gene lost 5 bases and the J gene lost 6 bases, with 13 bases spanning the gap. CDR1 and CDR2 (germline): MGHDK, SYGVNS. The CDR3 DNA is TGTGCCAGCAGTTTACAGGGTTATGATGGCTACACCTTC. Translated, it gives CASSLQGYDGYTF.

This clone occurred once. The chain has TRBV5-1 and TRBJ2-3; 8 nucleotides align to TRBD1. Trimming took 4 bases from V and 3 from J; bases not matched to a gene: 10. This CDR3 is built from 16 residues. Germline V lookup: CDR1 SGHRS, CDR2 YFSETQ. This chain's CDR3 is CASSPRTGRFTDTQYF. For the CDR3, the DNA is TGCGCCAGCAGCCCCAGGACAGGGCGGTTTACAGATACGCAGTATTTT.

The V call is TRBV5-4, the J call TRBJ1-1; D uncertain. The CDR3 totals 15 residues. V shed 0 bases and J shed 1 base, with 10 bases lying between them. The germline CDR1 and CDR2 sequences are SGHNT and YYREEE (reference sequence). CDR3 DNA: TGTGCCAGCAGCTTGGCCGGGGTGTCGAACACTGAAGCTTTCTTT. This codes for CASSLAGVSNTEAFF.

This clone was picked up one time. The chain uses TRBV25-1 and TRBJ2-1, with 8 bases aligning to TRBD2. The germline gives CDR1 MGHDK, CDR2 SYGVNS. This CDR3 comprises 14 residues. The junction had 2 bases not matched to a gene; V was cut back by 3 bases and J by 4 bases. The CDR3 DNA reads TGTGCCAGCAGTGACGGGAGGGAATACAATGAGCAGTTCTTC. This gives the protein CASSDGREYNEQFF.